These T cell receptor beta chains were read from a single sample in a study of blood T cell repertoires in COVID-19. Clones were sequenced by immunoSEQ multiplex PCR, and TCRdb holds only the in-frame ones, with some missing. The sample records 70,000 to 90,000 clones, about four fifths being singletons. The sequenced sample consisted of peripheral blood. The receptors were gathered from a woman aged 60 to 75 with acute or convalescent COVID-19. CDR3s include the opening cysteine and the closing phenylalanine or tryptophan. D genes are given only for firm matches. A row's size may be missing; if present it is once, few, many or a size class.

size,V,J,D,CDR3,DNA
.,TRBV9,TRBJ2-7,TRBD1,CASSVGTGGVYEQYF,TGTGCCAGCAGCGTTGGGACAGGGGGCGTCTACGAGCAGTACTTC
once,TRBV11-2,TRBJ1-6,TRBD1,CASSRTGGLNSPLHF,TGTGCCAGCAGCCGTACAGGGGGCCTCAATTCACCCCTCCACTTT
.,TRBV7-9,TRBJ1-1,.,CASSQVALGTEAFF,TGTGCCAGCAGCCAGGTGGCGCTGGGCACTGAAGCTTTCTTT
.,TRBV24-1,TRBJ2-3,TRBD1,CATSKGQGASADTQYF,TGTGCCACCAGTAAGGGACAGGGGGCGTCGGCGGATACGCAGTATTTT
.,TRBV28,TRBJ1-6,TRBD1,CASSLPGGKRSPLHF,TGTGCCAGCAGTTTACCAGGGGGCAAAAGGTCACCCCTCCACTTT
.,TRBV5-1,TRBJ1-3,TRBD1,CASSLGSGGATGNTIYF,TGCGCCAGCAGCTTGGGTTCAGGGGGCGCGACTGGAAACACCATATATTTT
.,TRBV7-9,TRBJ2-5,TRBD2,CASSLGGGALETQYF,TGTGCCAGCAGCTTGGGCGGGGGGGCCTTGGAGACCCAGTACTTC
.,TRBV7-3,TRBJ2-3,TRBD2,CASSARVAGGPTDTQYF,TGTGCCAGCAGCGCGAGGGTAGCGGGGGGCCCCACAGATACGCAGTATTTT
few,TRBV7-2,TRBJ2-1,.,CASSLALGSHNEQFF,TGTGCCAGCAGCTTAGCCCTAGGCTCCCACAATGAGCAGTTCTTC
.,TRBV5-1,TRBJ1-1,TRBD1,CASSLRQGAEAFF,TGCGCCAGCAGCCTTCGACAGGGGGCTGAAGCTTTCTTT
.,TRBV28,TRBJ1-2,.,CASSLVDRRTAGYTF,TGTGCCAGCAGTTTAGTAGACAGGCGAACGGCTGGCTACACCTTC
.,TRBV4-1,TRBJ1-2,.,CASSQEGWRTNYGYTF,TGCGCCAGCAGCCAAGAAGGCTGGAGGACCAACTATGGCTACACCTTC
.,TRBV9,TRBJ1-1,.,CASSVSGIPTEAFF,TGTGCCAGCAGCGTAAGCGGCATCCCGACGGAAGCTTTCTTT
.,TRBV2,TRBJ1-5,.,CASSATDQPQHF,TGTGCCAGCAGTGCGACAGATCAGCCCCAGCATTTT
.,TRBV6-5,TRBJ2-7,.,CASSRSGEQYF,TGTGCCAGCAGTCGCAGTGGCGAGCAGTACTTC
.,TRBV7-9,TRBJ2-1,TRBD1,CASSFPGQVTHNEQFF,TGTGCCAGCAGCTTCCCGGGACAGGTTACCCACAATGAGCAGTTCTTC
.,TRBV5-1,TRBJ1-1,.,CASSFSGESEAFF,TGCGCCAGCAGCTTTTCAGGGGAGTCTGAAGCTTTCTTT
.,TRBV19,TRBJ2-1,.,CATRLSGSYNEQFF,TGTGCCACCCGACTGAGTGGTTCCTACAATGAGCAGTTCTTC
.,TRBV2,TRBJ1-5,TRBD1,CASRMGDRGNQPQHF,TGTGCCAGCAGGATGGGGGACAGGGGAAATCAGCCCCAGCATTTT
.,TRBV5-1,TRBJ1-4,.,CASTPNGAGNEKLFF,TGCGCCAGCACCCCGAATGGGGCAGGGAATGAAAAACTGTTTTTT
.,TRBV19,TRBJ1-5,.,CASSINRDLYSNQPQHF,TGTGCCAGTAGTATCAACAGGGACCTATATAGCAATCAGCCCCAGCATTTT
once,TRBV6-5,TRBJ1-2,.,CASTRRGEGGYTF,TGTGCCAGCACTCGGCGGGGCGAAGGGGGCTACACCTTC
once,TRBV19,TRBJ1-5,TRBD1,CASSILAGGEVGNQPQHF,TGTGCCAGTAGTATCTTGGCAGGGGGCGAGGTGGGGAATCAGCCCCAGCATTTT
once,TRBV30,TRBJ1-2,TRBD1,CAWTTGVYGYTF,TGTGCCTGGACCACAGGGGTCTATGGCTACACCTTC
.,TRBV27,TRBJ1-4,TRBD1,CASSDRAATNEKLFF,TGTGCCAGCAGTGACAGGGCTGCAACTAATGAAAAACTGTTTTTT
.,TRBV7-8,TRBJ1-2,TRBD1,CASSLRRGQGMSGYTF,TGTGCCAGCAGCTTACGCCGCGGACAGGGGATGAGTGGCTACACCTTC
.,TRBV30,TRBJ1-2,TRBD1,CAWSPDRDYGYTF,TGTGCCTGGAGTCCCGACAGGGACTATGGCTACACCTTC
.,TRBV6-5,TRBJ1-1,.,CASSSDRLNTEAFF,TGTGCCAGCAGTTCTGACAGATTGAACACTGAAGCTTTCTTT
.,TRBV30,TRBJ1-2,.,CAWRAPGYGYTF,TGTGCCTGGAGGGCCCCCGGGTATGGCTACACCTTC
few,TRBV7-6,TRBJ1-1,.,CASSLFGDTEAFF,TGTGCCAGCAGCTTATTTGGAGACACTGAAGCTTTCTTT
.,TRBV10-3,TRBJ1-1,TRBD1,CAISGDRGGTEAFF,TGTGCCATCAGTGGGGACAGGGGGGGGACTGAAGCTTTCTTT
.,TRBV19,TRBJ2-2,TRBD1,CASSRGQGDTGELFF,TGTGCCAGTAGCAGAGGGCAGGGGGATACCGGGGAGCTGTTTTTT
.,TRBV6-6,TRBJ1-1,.,CASSYPGVKAKTEAFF,TGTGCCAGCAGTTACCCAGGGGTCAAGGCGAAAACTGAAGCTTTCTTT
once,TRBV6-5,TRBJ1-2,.,CASSPERRNGYTF,TGTGCCAGCAGTCCCGAAAGGCGGAATGGCTACACCTTC
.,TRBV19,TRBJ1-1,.,CASTGHRAPEAFF,TGTGCCAGTACCGGACACAGGGCGCCTGAAGCTTTCTTT
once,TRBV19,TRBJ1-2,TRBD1,CASSTRTGREGYTF,TGTGCCAGTAGTACAAGGACAGGGCGAGAAGGCTACACCTTC
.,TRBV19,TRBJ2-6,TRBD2,CASKAGVSGANVLTF,TGTGCCAGTAAGGCGGGGGTCTCTGGGGCCAACGTCCTGACTTTC
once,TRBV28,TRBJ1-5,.,CASSTQVPSGNQPQHF,TGTGCCAGCAGCACTCAGGTCCCCTCGGGCAATCAGCCCCAGCATTTT
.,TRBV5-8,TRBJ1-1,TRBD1,CASSHQTGLAFF,TGTGCCAGCAGCCATCAGACAGGGTTGGCTTTCTTT
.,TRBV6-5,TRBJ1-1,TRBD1,CASSPTTGRAFF,TGTGCCAGCAGTCCCACGACAGGGCGGGCTTTCTTT
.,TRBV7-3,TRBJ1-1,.,CASSPDRRGIDTEAFF,TGTGCCAGCAGCCCCGACCGGCGAGGGATCGACACTGAAGCTTTCTTT
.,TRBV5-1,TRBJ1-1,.,CASSLSHRANTEAFF,TGCGCCAGCAGCTTGTCCCACAGGGCCAACACTGAAGCTTTCTTT
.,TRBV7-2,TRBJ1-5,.,CASSLQGQPNQPQHF,TGTGCCAGCAGCCTACAGGGTCAACCCAATCAGCCCCAGCATTTT
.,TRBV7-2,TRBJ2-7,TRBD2,CASSLVAGGFYEQYF,TGTGCCAGCAGCTTAGTGGCGGGGGGTTTCTACGAGCAGTACTTC
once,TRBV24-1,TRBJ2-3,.,CATSQVDTQYF,TGTGCCACCAGTCAGGTGGATACGCAGTATTTT
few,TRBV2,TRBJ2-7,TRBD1,CASSPGQGPYEQYF,TGTGCCAGCAGTCCGGGACAGGGGCCCTACGAGCAGTACTTC
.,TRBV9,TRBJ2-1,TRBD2,CASSVLGSGGAHNEQFF,TGTGCCAGCAGCGTATTGGGCAGCGGGGGGGCCCACAATGAGCAGTTCTTC
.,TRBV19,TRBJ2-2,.,CASSIGRIGTGELFF,TGTGCCAGTAGTATCGGTAGAATTGGCACCGGGGAGCTGTTTTTT
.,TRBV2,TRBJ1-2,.,CASRKGGSSPGYTF,TGTGCCAGCAGGAAAGGAGGGTCGAGCCCCGGCTACACCTTC
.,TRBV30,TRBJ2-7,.,CAWEESSYEQYF,TGTGCCTGGGAGGAGAGCTCCTACGAGCAGTACTTC
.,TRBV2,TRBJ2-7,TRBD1,CASSEDGTGFYEQYF,TGTGCCAGCAGTGAAGACGGGACAGGGTTTTACGAGCAGTACTTC